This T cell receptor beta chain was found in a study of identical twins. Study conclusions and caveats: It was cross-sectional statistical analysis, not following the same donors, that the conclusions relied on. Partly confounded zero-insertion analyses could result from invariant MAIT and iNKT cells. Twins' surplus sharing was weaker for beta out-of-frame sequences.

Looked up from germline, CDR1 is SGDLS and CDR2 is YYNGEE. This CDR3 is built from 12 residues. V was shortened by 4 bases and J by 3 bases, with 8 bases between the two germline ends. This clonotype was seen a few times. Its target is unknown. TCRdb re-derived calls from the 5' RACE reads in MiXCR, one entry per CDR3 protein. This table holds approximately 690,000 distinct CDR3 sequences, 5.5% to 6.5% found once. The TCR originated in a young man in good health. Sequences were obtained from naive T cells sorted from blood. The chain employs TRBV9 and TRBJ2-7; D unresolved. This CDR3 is CASSTRCYEQYV. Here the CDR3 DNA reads TGTGCCAGCAGCACCCGGTGCTACGAGCAGTACGTC.